This T cell receptor beta chain was observed in a study of cytomegalovirus exposure and HLA in healthy donors. Study summary: Unique TCRs numbering roughly 80 million, obtained from HLA-typed donors, made up an early data release.

CDR3 length equals 13 residues. The germline gives CDR1 MDHEN, CDR2 SYDVKM. With V trimmed by 8 bases and J by 7 bases, 9 bases remained unmatched. About this clone itself: What it binds is not known. Other DNA sequences in this specimen translate into the identical CDR3.

This PCR relied on a set of 60 Vbeta primers and 13 Jbeta primers. Sequencing was performed with immunoSEQ multiplex PCR; in TCRdb, only in-frame clones are kept and a portion is missing. The sample has some 90,000 clones; 76% are singletons. Study findings and constraints: TCR beta sequences reportedly predicted the HLA-A and HLA-B alleles of most subjects accurately. Later, an analysis found that common viral pathogens appeared to be linked with several of the most significant clusters.

This chain links TRBV28 with TRBJ1-2; TRBD1 agrees at 8 bases. The clonotype was recovered from a man between 40 and 49 years old in good health and CMV-seronegative. The source material was PBMCs. The CDR3 here is CASAQGGPGGYTF. CDR3 in DNA: TGTGCCAGCGCACAGGGGGGCCCTGGTGGCTACACCTTC.